This T cell receptor (beta chain) was documented in a study of T cell responses to AZD1222 COVID-19 vaccine. Study summary: Pooling of second doses given at about 4 or about 12 weeks was done.

Germline V gene lookup returns CDR1 SGHRS and CDR2 YFSETQ. CDR3 size: 13 residues. The V and J ends lost 5 bases and 2 bases respectively, with 10 bases between them. Study-wide points: Two AZD1222 doses significantly raised spike-specific TCR breadth and depth over controls. Donor demographics were predominantly white British with a female majority; clonal diversity may be underestimated. Seropositive at baseline were only a handful of AZD1222 recipients.

Comments on this clone: What it binds is not known.

Sequenced by immunoSEQ multiplex PCR; TCRdb stores in-frame clones only, minus some. Of around 190,000 clones listed, around 88% are singletons. Sequencing used peripheral blood, obtained on day 0 of AZD1222 vaccination. The receptor's source is an adult in good health. The genes are TRBV5-1 and TRBJ1-1; D unresolved. CDR3 amino acids: CASRSDLNTEAFF. The CDR3 nucleotides are TGCGCCAGCAGGTCGGACTTAAACACTGAAGCTTTCTTT.